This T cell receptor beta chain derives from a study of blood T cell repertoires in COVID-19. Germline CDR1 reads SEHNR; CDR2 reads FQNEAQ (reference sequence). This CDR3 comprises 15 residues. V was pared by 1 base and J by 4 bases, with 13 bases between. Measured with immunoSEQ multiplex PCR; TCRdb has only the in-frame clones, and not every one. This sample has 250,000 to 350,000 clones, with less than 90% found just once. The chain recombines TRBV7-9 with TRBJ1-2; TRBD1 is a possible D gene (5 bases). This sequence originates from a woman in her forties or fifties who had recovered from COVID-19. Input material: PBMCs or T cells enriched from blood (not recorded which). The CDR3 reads CASSLDTGGIYGYTF. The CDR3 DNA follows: TGTGCCAGCAGCTTAGATACGGGGGGGATCTATGGCTACACCTTC.